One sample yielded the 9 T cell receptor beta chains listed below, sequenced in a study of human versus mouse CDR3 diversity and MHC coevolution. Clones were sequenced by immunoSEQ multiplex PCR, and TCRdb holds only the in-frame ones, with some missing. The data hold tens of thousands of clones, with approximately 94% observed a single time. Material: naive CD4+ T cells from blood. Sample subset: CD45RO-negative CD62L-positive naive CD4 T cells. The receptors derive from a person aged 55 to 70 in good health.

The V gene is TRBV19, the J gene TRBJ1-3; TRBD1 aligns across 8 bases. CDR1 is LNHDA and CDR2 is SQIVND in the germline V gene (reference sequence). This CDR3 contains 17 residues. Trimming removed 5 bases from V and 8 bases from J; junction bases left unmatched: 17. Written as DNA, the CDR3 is TGTGCCAGTAGTCCGAGAGGACAGGGAAACGAAGGTGACACCATATATTTT. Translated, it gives CASSPRGQGNEGDTIYF.

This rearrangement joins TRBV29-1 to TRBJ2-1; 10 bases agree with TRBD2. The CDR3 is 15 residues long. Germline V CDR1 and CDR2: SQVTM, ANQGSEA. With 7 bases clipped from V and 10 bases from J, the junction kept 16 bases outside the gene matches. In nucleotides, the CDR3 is TGCAGCGGAACCGAAAGTGGGCTAGCGGGAGTCGAGCAGTTCTTC. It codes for CSGTESGLAGVEQFF.

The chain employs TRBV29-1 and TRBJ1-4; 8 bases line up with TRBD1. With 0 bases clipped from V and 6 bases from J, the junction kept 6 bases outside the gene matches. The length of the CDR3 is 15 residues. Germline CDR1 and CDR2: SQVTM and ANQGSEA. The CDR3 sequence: CSVEDPQGADEKLFF. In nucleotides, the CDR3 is TGCAGCGTTGAAGATCCTCAGGGGGCTGATGAAAAACTGTTTTTT.

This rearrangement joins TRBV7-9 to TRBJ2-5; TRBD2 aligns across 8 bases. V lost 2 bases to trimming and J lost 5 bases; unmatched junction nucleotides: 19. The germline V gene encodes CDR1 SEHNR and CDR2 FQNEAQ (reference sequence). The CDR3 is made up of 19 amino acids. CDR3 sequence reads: CASSLRGGGLAGFEETQYF. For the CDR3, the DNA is TGTGCCAGCAGCTTACGGGGAGGAGGGTTAGCGGGATTTGAGGAGACCCAGTACTTC.

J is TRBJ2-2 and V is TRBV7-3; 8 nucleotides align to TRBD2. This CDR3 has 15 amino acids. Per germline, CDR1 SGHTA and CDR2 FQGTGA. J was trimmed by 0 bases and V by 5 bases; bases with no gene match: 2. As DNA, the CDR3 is TGTGCCAGCAGCCCGGGACTAGCGAACACCGGGGAGCTGTTTTTT. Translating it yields CASSPGLANTGELFF.

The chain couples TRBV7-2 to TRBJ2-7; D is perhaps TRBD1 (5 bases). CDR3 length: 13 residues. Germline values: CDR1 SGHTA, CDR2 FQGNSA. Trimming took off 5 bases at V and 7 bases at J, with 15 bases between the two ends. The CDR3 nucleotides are TGTGCCAGCAGCCCTGGGGCGAATCAGGAGCAGTACTTC. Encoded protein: CASSPGANQEQYF.

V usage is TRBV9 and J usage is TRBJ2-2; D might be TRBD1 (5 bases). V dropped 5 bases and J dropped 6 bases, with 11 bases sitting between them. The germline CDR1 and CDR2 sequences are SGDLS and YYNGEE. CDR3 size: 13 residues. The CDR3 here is CASRPQGAGELFF. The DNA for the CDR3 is TGTGCCAGCAGACCCCAGGGCGCCGGGGAGCTGTTTTTT.

As DNA, the CDR3 is TGTGCCAGCAGCTTACTAGCGGGAGGATATAGCAGCTCCTACAATGAGCAGTTCTTC. It encodes CASSLLAGGYSSSYNEQFF. The rearrangement joins TRBV7-9 to TRBJ2-1, with 11 nucleotides matching TRBD2. The CDR3 is 19 residues long. Per the germline V gene, CDR1 is SEHNR and CDR2 is FQNEAQ (reference sequence). Trimming took 2 bases from V and 0 from J; bases not matched to a gene: 9. Supplemented by reference TRBV7-9 and TRBJ2-1, the full variable domain reads DTGVSQNPRHKITKRGQNVTFRCDPISEHNRLYWYRQTLGQGPEFLTYFQNEAQLEKSRLLSDRFSAERPKGSFSTLEIQRTEQGDSAMYLCASSLLAGGYSSSYNEQFFGPGTRLTVL.

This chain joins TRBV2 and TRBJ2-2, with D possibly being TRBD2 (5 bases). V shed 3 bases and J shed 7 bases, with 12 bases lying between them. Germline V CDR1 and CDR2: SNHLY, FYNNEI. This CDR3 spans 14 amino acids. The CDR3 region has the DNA TGTGCCAGCAGTGAGATTCGGGATATCGGGGAGCTGTTTTTT. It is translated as CASSEIRDIGELFF.